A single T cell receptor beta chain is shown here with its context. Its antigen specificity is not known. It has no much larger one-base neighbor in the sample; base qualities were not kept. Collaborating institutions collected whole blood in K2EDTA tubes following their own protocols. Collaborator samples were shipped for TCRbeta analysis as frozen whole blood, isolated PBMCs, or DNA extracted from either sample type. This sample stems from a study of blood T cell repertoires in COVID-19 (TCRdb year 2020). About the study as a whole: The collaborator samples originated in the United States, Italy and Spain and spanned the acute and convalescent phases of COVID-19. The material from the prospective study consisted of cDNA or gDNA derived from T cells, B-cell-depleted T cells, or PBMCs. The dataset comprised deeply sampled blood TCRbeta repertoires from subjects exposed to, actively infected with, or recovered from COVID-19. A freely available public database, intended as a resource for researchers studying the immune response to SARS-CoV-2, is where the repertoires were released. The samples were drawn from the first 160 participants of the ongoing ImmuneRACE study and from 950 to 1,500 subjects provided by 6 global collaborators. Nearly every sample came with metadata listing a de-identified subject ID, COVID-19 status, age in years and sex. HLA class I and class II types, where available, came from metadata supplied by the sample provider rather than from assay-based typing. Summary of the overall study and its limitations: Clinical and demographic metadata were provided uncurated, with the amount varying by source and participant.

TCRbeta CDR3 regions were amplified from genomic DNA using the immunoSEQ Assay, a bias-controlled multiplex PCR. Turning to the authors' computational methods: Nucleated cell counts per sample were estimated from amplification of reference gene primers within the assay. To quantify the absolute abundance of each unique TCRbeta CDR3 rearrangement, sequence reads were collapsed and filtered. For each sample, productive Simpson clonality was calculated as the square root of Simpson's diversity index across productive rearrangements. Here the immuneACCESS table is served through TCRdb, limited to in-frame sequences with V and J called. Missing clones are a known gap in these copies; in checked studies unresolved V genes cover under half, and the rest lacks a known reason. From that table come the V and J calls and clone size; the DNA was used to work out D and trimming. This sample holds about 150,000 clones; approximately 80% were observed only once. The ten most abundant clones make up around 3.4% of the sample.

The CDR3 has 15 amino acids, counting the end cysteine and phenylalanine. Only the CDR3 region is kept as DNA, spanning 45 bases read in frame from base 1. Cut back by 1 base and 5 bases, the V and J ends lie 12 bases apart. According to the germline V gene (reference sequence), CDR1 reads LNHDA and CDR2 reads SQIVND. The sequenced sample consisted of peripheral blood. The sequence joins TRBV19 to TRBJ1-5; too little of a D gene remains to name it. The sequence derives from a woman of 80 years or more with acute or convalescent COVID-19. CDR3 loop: CASSIGQSGDQPQHF. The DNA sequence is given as TGTGCCAGTAGTATAGGGCAGAGCGGGGATCAGCCCCAGCATTTT. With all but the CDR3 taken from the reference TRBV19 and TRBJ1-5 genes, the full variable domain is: DGGITQSPKYLFRKEGQNVTLSCEQNLNHDAMYWYRQDPGQGLRLIYYSQIVNDFQKGDIAEGYSVSREKKESFPLTVTSAQKNPTAFYLCASSIGQSGDQPQHFGDGTRLSIL.